These 21 T cell receptor beta chains were all obtained from the same sample, sequenced in a study of cytomegalovirus exposure and HLA in healthy donors. Repertoires were generated with immunoSEQ multiplex PCR, while TCRdb's copy carries only in-frame clones and drops some. The data contain approximately 99,000 clones, approximately 95% of them singletons. The specimen sequenced was PBMCs. These receptor sequences come from a young woman in good health and CMV-seronegative.

This chain links TRBV19 with TRBJ1-5; 7 bases map to TRBD1. V shed 3 bases, J shed 3 bases, and the junction held 14 bases outside the gene matches. Looked up from germline, CDR1 is LNHDA and CDR2 is SQIVND (reference sequence). The CDR3 has 18 amino acids. The CDR3 is CASSIGSWDSLFNQPQHF. CDR3 sequence (DNA): TGTGCCAGTAGTATTGGTTCCTGGGACAGTTTGTTCAATCAGCCCCAGCATTTT.

The rearrangement links TRBV18 to TRBJ2-7; 12 nucleotides agree with TRBD2. Germline values: CDR1 KGHSH, CDR2 LQKENI. The CDR3 has 15 residues. The junction had 5 bases not matched to a gene; V was cut back by 7 bases and J by 1 base. CDR3 protein: CASLTGTSGSYEQYF. In DNA form, the CDR3 reads TGTGCCAGCTTGACCGGGACTAGCGGGTCCTACGAGCAGTACTTC.

J is TRBJ2-2 and V is TRBV7-8; unclear D gene. V lost 3 bases and J lost 7, with 9 bases in between. The CDR3 is made up of 13 amino acids. CDR1 and CDR2 from the germline V gene are SGHVS and FQNEAQ. This CDR3 is CASSFSTDGELFF. CDR3 in DNA: TGTGCCAGCAGCTTCTCGACTGACGGGGAGCTGTTTTTT.

V gene TRBV6-5 combines with J gene TRBJ2-1, with 15 bases that match TRBD2. Germline CDR1 reads MNHEY; CDR2 reads SVGAGI. Trimming removed 4 bases from V and 10 bases from J; junction bases left unmatched: 8. The CDR3 covers 16 residues. The CDR3 nucleotides are TGTGCCAGCAGTTCTCGGACTAGCGGGGGGGCAGGAGAGCAGTTCTTC. Protein: CASSSRTSGGAGEQFF.

The chain uses TRBV5-1 and TRBJ2-3; TRBD2 matches at 10 bases. CDR1 is SGHRS and CDR2 is YFSETQ in the germline V gene. The CDR3 has 16 residues. Trimming cost V 4 bases and J 2 bases; bases outside gene matches: 7. The CDR3 DNA is TGCGCCAGCAGCACGGAAGCGGGGGGGTTCACAGATACGCAGTATTTT. Its translation is CASSTEAGGFTDTQYF.

The chain links TRBV9 to TRBJ2-5; TRBD2 agrees at 7 bases. CDR3 size: 17 residues. Germline-derived CDR1 and CDR2 are SGDLS and YYNGEE. J lost 5 bases, V lost 3 bases, and 16 bases had no gene match. This CDR3 is CASSAPNLNLAVETQYF. In nucleotides, the CDR3 is TGTGCCAGCAGCGCACCCAACCTCAATCTAGCGGTGGAGACCCAGTACTTC.

This chain joins TRBV18 and TRBJ2-7, with 9 bases matching TRBD1. The CDR3 extends over 15 amino acids. Germline V CDR1 and CDR2: KGHSH, LQKENI. Losses at the gene ends were 3 bases for V and 7 bases for J; bases not matched to a gene: 10. CDR3 nucleotide sequence: TGTGCCAGCTCACCGGTAACACAGGGGGCGCGTGAGCAGTACTTC. The encoded protein is CASSPVTQGAREQYF.

This chain connects TRBV4-2 to TRBJ2-1, with 11 nucleotides matching TRBD2. Losses at the gene ends were 0 bases for V and 6 bases for J; bases not matched to a gene: 1. The CDR3 covers 15 residues. The germline V gene encodes CDR1 LGHNA and CDR2 YNFKEQ. Written as DNA, the CDR3 is TGTGCCAGCAGCCAAGATAGCGGGGGGGCCAATGAGCAGTTCTTC. It yields the protein CASSQDSGGANEQFF.

The genes are TRBV5-1 and TRBJ2-3; TRBD2 might be the D (6 bases). The CDR3 runs 15 residues. Germline V gene data show CDR1 as SGHRS and CDR2 as YFSETQ. V lost 0 bases and J 1 base, leaving 9 bases between the germline ends. The CDR3 nucleotides read TGCGCCAGCAGCTTGGTGGGCGGGGGCACAGATACGCAGTATTTT. Translated: CASSLVGGGTDTQYF. The whole variable domain, filled in from reference TRBV5-1 and TRBJ2-3, reads KAGVTQTPRYLIKTRGQQVTLSCSPISGHRSVSWYQQTPGQGLQFLFEYFSETQRNKGNFPGRFSGRQFSNSRSEMNVSTLELGDSALYLCASSLVGGGTDTQYFGPGTRLTVL.

This chain links TRBV11-1 with TRBJ2-1; no firm D call. In germline, CDR1 is SGHAT, CDR2 FQDESV (reference sequence). CDR3 length: 12 amino acids. Trimming removed 4 bases from V and 8 bases from J, with 9 bases in between. CDR3 DNA: TGTGCCAGCAGCTCTACAGTGTATGAGCAGTTCTTC. Its translation: CASSSTVYEQFF.

This chain links TRBV27 with TRBJ2-1; 8 bases line up with TRBD2. The CDR3 spans 15 residues. After removal of 5 bases from V and 4 bases from J, the junction contained 7 bases not matched to a gene. CDR1 is MNHEY and CDR2 is SMNVEV in the germline V gene (reference sequence). The DNA of the CDR3 is TGTGCCAGCAGTCCGAGCGGGGGACCTTACAATGAGCAGTTCTTC. As protein: CASSPSGGPYNEQFF.

The chain joins TRBV10-3 to TRBJ1-5; weak D call: TRBD1 (6 bases). Trimming stripped 5 bases from V and 3 bases from J, with 8 bases between. Germline V gene data show CDR1 as ENHRY and CDR2 as SYGVKD. CDR3 length: 13 amino acids. CDR3: CAISPGANQPQHF. The CDR3 region has the DNA TGTGCCATCAGTCCAGGGGCCAATCAGCCCCAGCATTTT.

The chain carries TRBV4-1 and TRBJ1-1; 11 nucleotides agree with TRBD1. After removal of 5 bases from V and 5 bases from J, the junction contained 4 bases not matched to a gene. CDR3 length: 14 amino acids. Germline loops: CDR1 MGHRA, CDR2 YSYEKL. The CDR3 loop reads CASSGQGAGTEAFF. CDR3 nucleotides: TGCGCCAGCAGCGGACAGGGGGCTGGTACTGAAGCTTTCTTT.

The chain couples TRBV5-1 to TRBJ2-5; 9 positions match TRBD1. The J call could be wrong; TRBJ2-7 is a better fit for the DNA end. The germline V gene encodes CDR1 SGHRS and CDR2 YFSETQ. There are 15 residues in the CDR3. CDR3 coding DNA: TGCGCCAGCAGCCCACTGACAGGGGGAATCTACGAGCAGTACTTC. It translates to CASSPLTGGIYEQYF.

This clone occurred once. The chain joins TRBV19 to TRBJ1-2; D is uncertain. Germline V gene sequence: CDR1 LNHDA, CDR2 SQIVND (reference sequence). Trimming pared 0 bases from V and 2 bases from J, leaving 7 bases between. CDR3 length: 14 amino acids. CDR3 nucleotide sequence: TGTGCCAGTAGTATAGAACAGAGAAACTATGGCTACACCTTC. Translation: CASSIEQRNYGYTF.

The chain recombines TRBV5-6 with TRBJ2-1; 9 bases map to TRBD2. After removal of 1 base from V and 9 bases from J, the junction contained 8 bases not matched to a gene. There are 15 residues in the CDR3. Germline V gene lookup returns CDR1 SGHDT and CDR2 YYEEEE. The CDR3 protein is CASSLFAGGAREQFF. The DNA of the CDR3 is TGTGCCAGCAGCTTGTTTGCGGGGGGGGCTCGTGAGCAGTTCTTC.

This clone was seen just once. The chain is built from TRBV5-4 and TRBJ1-2, with 9 bases fitting TRBD1. The CDR3 runs 16 residues. Germline values: CDR1 SGHNT, CDR2 YYREEE (reference sequence). Trimming removed 2 bases from V and 3 bases from J; junction bases left unmatched: 8. This CDR3 is CASSLPGTGRDYGYTF. The CDR3 nucleotides are TGTGCCAGCAGCTTACCCGGGACAGGGCGAGACTATGGCTACACCTTC.

V is TRBV5-6 and J is TRBJ2-2, with 8 bases identical to TRBD1. The length of the CDR3 is 15 residues. In germline, CDR1 is SGHDT, CDR2 YYEEEE. The junction had 5 bases not matched to a gene; V was cut back by 4 bases and J by 3 bases. CDR3 loop: CASSRTDRDTGELFF. In nucleotides, the CDR3 is TGTGCCAGCAGCCGAACGGACAGGGACACCGGGGAGCTGTTTTTT.

The chain couples TRBV7-9 to TRBJ2-3, with 7 bases lining up with TRBD2. Germline CDR1 SEHNR, CDR2 FQNEAQ (reference sequence). The V gene end was trimmed by 0 bases and the J gene end by 5 bases; junction bases not matched to a gene: 5. This CDR3 has 15 residues. CDR3: CASSLARGDQDTQYF. CDR3 bases: TGTGCCAGCAGCTTAGCCCGGGGGGATCAAGATACGCAGTATTTT.

This chain links TRBV28 with TRBJ1-2; D is unclear. The length of the CDR3 is 14 residues. Between the trimmed V and J ends, which lost 5 bases and 4 bases, there was a span of 14 bases. CDR1 is MDHEN, CDR2 SYDVKM, per germline. In DNA, the CDR3 is TGTGCCAGCAGTACGCAGACTGACGCCTATGGCTACACCTTC. Translating gives CASSTQTDAYGYTF.

This chain connects TRBV4-1 to TRBJ2-1, with 8 nucleotides matching TRBD1. Trimming took 6 bases from V and 3 from J; bases not matched to a gene: 7. The germline V gene has CDR1 MGHRA and CDR2 YSYEKL. This CDR3 spans 15 amino acids. The CDR3, as DNA: TGCGCCAGCAGTCTCCAGGGGGCCAGCTACAATGAGCAGTTCTTC. It codes for CASSLQGASYNEQFF.